This T cell receptor beta chain was captured in a study of blood T cell repertoires in COVID-19. Study-wide context: Specimens from acute and convalescent COVID-19 originated in the United States, Italy and Spain.

This clone showed up just once. Per the germline V gene, CDR1 is LNHDA and CDR2 is SQIVND (reference sequence). Unmatched junction bases numbered 5, after V lost 10 bases and J lost 7 bases. The CDR3 extends over 13 amino acids. Per the authors' pipeline: Scientists estimated how many nucleated cells there were by amplifying reference gene primers. Assay: immunoSEQ multiplex PCR; the TCRdb copy retains only in-frame clones and omits some. The DNA was the basis for D and trimming; V, J and clone size are from that table. The data hold some 150,000 clones, with around 78% observed a single time. The sequenced sample was peripheral blood. This rearrangement joins TRBV19 to TRBJ1-6; 9 bases line up with TRBD1. The sequence derives from an elderly man with acute or convalescent COVID-19. CDR3 residues: CATSGTGNSPLHF. The CDR3 nucleotides read TGTGCCACCTCCGGGACAGGGAATTCACCCCTCCACTTT.